This T cell receptor beta chain was obtained from a study of control samples from healthy donors and cancer patients. Generated by immunoSEQ multiplex PCR, the TCRdb table keeps only in-frame clones and is missing some. The sample lists about 55,000 clones, about 96% occurring once. Germline trimming cut 5 bases from V and 6 bases from J; bases unmatched to any gene: 1. The V gene's germline CDR1 is LGHDT and CDR2 YNNKEL (reference sequence). CDR3 size: 11 residues. This clonotype was sampled from a woman aged 18-35 years in good health. The rearrangement uses TRBV3-1 (or the pseudogene TRBV3-2) and TRBJ2-7; 7 bases match TRBD1. Sequencing was done on a sample of blood. The CDR3 sequence is CASSGTAEQYF. As DNA, the CDR3 is TGTGCCAGCAGCGGGACAGCCGAGCAGTACTTC.